The sample holds a few counts of the clone carrying this T cell receptor (beta chain). Its antigen is unknown. This specimen comes from a study of graft-versus-host responses after intestinal transplantation. Germline CDR1 SGHVS, CDR2 FNYEAQ. There are 15 residues in the CDR3. Trimming stripped 0 bases from V and 9 bases from J, with 12 bases between. Study-wide results and caveats: Analysis identified GvH clones in recipient marrow, with some appearing first in ileum or blood. High graft-versus-host to host-versus-graft clonal ratios were seen in allografts of patients with graft-donor T cell macrochimerism.

The method was immunoSEQ multiplex PCR; TCRdb's version includes in-frame clones alone and lacks a portion of them. The table shows about 38,000 clones, with 83% occurring only once. The receptor's source is a human patient who received an intestinal transplant, so some T cells may come from the graft donor. Sequencing used PBMCs, obtained more than 950 days after transplant. The chain uses TRBV7-6 and TRBJ1-6; TRBD1 might be the D (5 bases). The chain's CDR3 is CASSLANAGGSPLHF. In nucleotides, the CDR3 is TGTGCCAGCAGCTTAGCGAACGCCGGGGGTTCACCCCTCCACTTT.